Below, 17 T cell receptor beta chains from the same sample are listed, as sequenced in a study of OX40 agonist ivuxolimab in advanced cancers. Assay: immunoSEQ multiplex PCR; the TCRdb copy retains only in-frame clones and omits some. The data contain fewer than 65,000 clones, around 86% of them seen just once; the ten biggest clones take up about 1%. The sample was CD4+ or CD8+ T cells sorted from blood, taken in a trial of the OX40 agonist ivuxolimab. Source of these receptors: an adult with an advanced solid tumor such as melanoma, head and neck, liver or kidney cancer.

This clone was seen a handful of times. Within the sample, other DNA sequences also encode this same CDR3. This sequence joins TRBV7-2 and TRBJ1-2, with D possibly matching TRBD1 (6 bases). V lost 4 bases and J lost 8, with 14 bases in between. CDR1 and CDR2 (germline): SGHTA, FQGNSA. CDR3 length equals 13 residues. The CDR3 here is CASSSKGGYGYTF. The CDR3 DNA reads TGTGCCAGCAGCTCCAAGGGGGGGTACGGCTACACCTTC. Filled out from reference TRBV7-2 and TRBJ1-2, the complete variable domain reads GAGVSQSPSNKVTEKGKDVELRCDPISGHTALYWYRQSLGQGLEFLIYFQGNSAPDKSGLPSDRFSAERTGGSVSTLTIQRTQQEDSAVYLCASSSKGGYGYTFGSGTRLTVV.

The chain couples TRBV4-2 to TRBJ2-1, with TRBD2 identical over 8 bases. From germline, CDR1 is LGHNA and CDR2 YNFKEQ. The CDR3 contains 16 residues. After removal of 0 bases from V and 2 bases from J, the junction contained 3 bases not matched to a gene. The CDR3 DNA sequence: TGTGCCAGCAGCCAAGATCAGCGGGAGACCTACAATGAGCAGTTCTTC. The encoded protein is CASSQDQRETYNEQFF.

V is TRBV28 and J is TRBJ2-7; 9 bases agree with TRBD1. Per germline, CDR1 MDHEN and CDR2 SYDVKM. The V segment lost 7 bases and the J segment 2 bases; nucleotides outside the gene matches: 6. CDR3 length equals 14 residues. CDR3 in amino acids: CASTPGDRAYEQYF. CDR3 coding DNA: TGTGCCAGCACCCCCGGGGACAGGGCCTACGAGCAGTACTTC.

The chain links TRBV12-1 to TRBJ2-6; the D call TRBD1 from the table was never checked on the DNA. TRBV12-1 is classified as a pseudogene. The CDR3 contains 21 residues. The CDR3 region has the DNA TGTGCCAGCAGCTTTGCCCCGGGACAGGGGTCGCCACCCTCTGGGGCCAACGTCCTGACTTTC. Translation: CASSFAPGQGSPPSGANVLTF.

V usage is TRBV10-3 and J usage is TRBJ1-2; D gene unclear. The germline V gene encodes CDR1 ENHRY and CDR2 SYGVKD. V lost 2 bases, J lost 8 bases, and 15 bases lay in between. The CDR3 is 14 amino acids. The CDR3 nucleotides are TGTGCCATCAGTGAGGGTCCGGACGTCTCAGGCTACACCTTC. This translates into CAISEGPDVSGYTF.

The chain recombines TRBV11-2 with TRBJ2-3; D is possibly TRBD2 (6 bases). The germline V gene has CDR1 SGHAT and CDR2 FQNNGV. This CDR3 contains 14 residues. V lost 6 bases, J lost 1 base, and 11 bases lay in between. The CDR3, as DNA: TGTGCCAGCAGTTCCGGGACTCGCACAGATACGCAGTATTTT. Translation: CASSSGTRTDTQYF.

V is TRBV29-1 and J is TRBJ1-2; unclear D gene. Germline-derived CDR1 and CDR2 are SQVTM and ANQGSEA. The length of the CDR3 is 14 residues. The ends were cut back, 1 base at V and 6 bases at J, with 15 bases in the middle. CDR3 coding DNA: TGCAGCGTTGAAGGGTTGGACCCTCAGGATGGCTACACCTTC. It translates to CSVEGLDPQDGYTF.

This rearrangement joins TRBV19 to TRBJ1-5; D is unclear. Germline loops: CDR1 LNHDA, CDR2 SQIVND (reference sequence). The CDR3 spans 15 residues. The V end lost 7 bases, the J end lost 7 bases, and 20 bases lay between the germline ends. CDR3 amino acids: CASTSPGGPIQPQHF. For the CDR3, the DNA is TGTGCCAGTACGAGTCCAGGAGGTCCAATACAGCCCCAGCATTTT.

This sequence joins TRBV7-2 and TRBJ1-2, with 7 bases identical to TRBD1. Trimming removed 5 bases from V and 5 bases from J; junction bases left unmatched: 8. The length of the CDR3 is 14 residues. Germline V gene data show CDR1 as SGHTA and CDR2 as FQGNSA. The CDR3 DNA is TGTGCCAGCAGCCCAGACAGGGAGGAGTATGGCTACACCTTC. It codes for CASSPDREEYGYTF.

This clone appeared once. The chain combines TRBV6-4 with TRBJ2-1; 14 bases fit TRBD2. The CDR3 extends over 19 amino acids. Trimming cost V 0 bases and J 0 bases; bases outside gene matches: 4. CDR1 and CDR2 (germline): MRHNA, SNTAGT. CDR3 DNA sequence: TGTGCCAGCAGTGACTCGAAGACTAGCGGGAGGGCCTCCTACAATGAGCAGTTCTTC. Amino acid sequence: CASSDSKTSGRASYNEQFF.

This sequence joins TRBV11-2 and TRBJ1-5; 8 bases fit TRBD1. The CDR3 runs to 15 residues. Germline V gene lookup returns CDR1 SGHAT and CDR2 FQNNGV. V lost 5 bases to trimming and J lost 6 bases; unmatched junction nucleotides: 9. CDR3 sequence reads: CASSLDRAHGQPQHF. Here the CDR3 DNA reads TGTGCCAGCAGCCTGGACAGGGCCCATGGTCAGCCCCAGCATTTT. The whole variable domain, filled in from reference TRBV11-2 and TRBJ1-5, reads EAGVAQSPRYKIIEKRQSVAFWCNPISGHATLYWYQQILGQGPKLLIQFQNNGVVDDSQLPKDRFSAERLKGVDSTLKIQPAKLEDSAVYLCASSLDRAHGQPQHFGDGTRLSIL.

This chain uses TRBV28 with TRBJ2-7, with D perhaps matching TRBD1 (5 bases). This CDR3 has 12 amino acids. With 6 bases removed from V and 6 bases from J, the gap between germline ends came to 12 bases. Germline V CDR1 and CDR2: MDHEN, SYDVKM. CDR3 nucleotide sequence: TGTGCCAGCAGCAGGGCGTGGGGCGAGCAGTACTTC. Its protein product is CASSRAWGEQYF.

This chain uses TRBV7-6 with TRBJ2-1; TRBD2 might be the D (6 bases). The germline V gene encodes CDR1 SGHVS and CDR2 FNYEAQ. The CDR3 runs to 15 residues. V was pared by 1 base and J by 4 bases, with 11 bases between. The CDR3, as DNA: TGTGCCAGCAGCTTAGTCGGCGGGAAGTACAATGAGCAGTTCTTC. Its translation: CASSLVGGKYNEQFF.

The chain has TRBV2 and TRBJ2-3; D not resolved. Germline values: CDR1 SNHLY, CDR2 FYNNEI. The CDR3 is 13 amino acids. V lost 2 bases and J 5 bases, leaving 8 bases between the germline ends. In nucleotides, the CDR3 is TGTGCCAGCAGTGAATCTGGGGTAGATACGCAGTATTTT. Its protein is CASSESGVDTQYF. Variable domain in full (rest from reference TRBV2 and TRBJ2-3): EPEVTQTPSHQVTQMGQEVILRCVPISNHLYFYWYRQILGQKVEFLVSFYNNEISEKSEIFDDQFSVERPDGSNFTLKIRSTKLEDSAMYFCASSESGVDTQYFGPGTRLTVL.

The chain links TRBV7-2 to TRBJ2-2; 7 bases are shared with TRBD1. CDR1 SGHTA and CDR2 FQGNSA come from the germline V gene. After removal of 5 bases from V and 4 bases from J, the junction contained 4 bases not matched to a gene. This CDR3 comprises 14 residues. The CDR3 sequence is CASSQTGATGELFF. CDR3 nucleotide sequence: TGTGCCAGCAGCCAAACAGGGGCCACCGGGGAGCTGTTTTTT.

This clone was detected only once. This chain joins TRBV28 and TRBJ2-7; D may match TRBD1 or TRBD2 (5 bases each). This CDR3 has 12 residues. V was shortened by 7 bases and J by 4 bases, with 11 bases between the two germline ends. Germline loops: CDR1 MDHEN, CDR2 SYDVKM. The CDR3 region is CASTGTRYEQYF. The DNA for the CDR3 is TGTGCCAGCACGGGGACCCGGTACGAGCAGTACTTC.

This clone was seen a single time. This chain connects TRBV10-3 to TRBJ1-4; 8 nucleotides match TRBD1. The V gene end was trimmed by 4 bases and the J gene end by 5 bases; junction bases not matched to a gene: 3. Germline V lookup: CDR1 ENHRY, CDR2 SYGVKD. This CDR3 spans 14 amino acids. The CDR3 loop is CAISGTGKNEKLFF. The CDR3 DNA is TGTGCCATCAGTGGGACAGGGAAAAATGAAAAACTGTTTTTT.